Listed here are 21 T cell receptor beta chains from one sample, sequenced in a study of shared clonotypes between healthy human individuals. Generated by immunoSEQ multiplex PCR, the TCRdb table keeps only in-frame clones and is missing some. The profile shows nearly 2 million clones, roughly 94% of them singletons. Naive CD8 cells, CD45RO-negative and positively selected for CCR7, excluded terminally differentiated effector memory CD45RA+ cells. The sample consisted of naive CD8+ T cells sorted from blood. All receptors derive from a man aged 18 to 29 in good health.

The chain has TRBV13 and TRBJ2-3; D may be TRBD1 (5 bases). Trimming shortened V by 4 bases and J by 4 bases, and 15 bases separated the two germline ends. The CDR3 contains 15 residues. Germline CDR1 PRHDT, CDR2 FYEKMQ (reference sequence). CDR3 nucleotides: TGTGCCAGCAGCTCAAGGGGCTTGTCCTCAGATACGCAGTATTTT. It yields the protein CASSSRGLSSDTQYF.

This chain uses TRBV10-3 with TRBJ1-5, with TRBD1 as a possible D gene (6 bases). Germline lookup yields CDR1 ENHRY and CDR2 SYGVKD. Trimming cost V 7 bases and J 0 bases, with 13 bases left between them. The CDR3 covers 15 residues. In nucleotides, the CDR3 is TGTGCCATCAATACCGACAGGAATAGCAATCAGCCCCAGCATTTT. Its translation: CAINTDRNSNQPQHF.

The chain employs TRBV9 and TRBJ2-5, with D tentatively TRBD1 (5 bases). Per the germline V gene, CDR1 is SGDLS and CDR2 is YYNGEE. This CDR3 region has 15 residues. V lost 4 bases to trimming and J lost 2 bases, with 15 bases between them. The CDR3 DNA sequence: TGTGCCAGCAGCCTAGAAGGGGTGGGACAAGAGACCCAGTACTTC. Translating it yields CASSLEGVGQETQYF.

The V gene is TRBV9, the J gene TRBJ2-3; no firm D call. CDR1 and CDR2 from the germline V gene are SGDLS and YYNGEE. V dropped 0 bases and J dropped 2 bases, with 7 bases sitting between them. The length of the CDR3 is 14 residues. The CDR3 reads CASSVALITDTQYF. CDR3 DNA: TGTGCCAGCAGCGTAGCACTTATCACAGATACGCAGTATTTT.

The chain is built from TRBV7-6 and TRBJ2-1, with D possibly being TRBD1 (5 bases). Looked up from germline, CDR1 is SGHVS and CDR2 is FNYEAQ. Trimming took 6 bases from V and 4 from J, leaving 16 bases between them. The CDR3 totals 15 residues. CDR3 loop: CASSLKFPGYNEQFF. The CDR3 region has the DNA TGTGCCAGCAGTTTAAAATTTCCAGGGTACAATGAGCAGTTCTTC. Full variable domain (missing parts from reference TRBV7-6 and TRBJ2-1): GAGVSQSPRYKVTKRGQDVALRCDPISGHVSLYWYRQALGQGPEFLTYFNYEAQQDKSGLPNDRFSAERPEGSISTLTIQRTEQRDSAMYRCASSLKFPGYNEQFFGPGTRLTVL.

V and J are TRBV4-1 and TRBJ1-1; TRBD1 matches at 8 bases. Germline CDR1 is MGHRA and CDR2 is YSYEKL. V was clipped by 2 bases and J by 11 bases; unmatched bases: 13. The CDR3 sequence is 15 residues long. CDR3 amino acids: CASSQREGLDREAFF. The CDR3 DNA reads TGCGCCAGCAGCCAAAGGGAGGGGCTGGACAGGGAGGCTTTCTTT.

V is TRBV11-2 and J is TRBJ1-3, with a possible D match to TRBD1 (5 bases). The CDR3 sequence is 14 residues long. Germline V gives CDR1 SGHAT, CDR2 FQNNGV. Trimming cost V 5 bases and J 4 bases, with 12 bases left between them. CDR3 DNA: TGTGCCAGCAGCACCTCGGGACTGGGAAACACCATATATTTT. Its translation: CASSTSGLGNTIYF.

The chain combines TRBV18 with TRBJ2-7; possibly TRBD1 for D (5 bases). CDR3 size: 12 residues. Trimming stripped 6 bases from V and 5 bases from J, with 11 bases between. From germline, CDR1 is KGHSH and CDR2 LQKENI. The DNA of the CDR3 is TGTGCCAGCTCGGGGCAGGGCAACGAGCAGTACTTC. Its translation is CASSGQGNEQYF.

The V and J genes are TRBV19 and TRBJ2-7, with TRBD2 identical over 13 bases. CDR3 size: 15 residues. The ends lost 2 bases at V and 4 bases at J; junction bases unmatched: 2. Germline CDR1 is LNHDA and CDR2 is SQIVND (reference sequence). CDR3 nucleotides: TGTGCCAGTAGTATAATGGGACTAGCGGGATACGAGCAGTACTTC. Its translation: CASSIMGLAGYEQYF.

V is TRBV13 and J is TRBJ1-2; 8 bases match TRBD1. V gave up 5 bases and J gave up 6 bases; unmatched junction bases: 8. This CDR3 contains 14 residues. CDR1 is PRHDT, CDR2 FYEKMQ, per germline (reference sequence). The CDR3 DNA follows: TGTGCCAGCAGCGGTGAACAGGGGGTTCATGGCTACACCTTC. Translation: CASSGEQGVHGYTF. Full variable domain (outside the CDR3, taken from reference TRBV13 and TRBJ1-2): AAGVIQSPRHLIKEKRETATLKCYPIPRHDTVYWYQQGPGQDPQFLISFYEKMQSDKGSIPDRFSAQQFSDYHSELNMSSLELGDSALYFCASSGEQGVHGYTFGSGTRLTVV.

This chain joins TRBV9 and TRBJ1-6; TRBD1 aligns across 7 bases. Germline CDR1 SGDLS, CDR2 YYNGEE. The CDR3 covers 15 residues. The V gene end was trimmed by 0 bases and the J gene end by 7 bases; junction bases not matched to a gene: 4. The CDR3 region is CASSVEGGMNSPLHF. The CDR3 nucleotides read TGTGCCAGCAGCGTAGAAGGGGGCATGAATTCACCCCTCCACTTT.

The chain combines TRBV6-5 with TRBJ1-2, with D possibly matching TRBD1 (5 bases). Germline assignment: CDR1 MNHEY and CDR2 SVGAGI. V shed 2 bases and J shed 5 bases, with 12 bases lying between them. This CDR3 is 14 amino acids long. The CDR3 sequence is CASSYTDTDYGYTF. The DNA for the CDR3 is TGTGCCAGCAGTTACACGGACACTGATTATGGCTACACCTTC.

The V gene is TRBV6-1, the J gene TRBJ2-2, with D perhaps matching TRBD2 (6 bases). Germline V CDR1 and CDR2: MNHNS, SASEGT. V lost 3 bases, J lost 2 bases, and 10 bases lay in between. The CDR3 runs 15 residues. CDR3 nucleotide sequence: TGTGCCAGCAGTGATTCGGGGGTCAACACCGGGGAGCTGTTTTTT. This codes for CASSDSGVNTGELFF.

CDR3: CASSNTLAGTAQETQYF. The DNA for the CDR3 is TGTGCCAGCAGCAACACCCTAGCGGGGACAGCGCAAGAGACCCAGTACTTC. V gene TRBV13 combines with J gene TRBJ2-5; 9 bases fit TRBD2. Germline CDR1 reads PRHDT; CDR2 reads FYEKMQ (reference sequence). V shed 5 bases, J shed 2 bases, and the junction held 12 bases outside the gene matches. This CDR3 is 17 amino acids long.

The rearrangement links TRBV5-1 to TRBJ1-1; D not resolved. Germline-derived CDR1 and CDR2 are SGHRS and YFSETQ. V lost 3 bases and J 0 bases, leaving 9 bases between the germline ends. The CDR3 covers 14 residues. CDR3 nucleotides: TGCGCCAGCAGCTCTCCCGTCCTGAACACTGAAGCTTTCTTT. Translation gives CASSSPVLNTEAFF. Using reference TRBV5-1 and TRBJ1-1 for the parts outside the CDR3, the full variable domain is KAGVTQTPRYLIKTRGQQVTLSCSPISGHRSVSWYQQTPGQGLQFLFEYFSETQRNKGNFPGRFSGRQFSNSRSEMNVSTLELGDSALYLCASSSPVLNTEAFFGQGTRLTVV.

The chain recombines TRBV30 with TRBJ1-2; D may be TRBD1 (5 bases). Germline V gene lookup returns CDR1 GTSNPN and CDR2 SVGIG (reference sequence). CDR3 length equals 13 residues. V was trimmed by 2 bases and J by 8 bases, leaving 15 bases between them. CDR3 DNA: TGTGCCTGGAGTCACAGGCAGGGCGACGGCTACACCTTC. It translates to CAWSHRQGDGYTF.

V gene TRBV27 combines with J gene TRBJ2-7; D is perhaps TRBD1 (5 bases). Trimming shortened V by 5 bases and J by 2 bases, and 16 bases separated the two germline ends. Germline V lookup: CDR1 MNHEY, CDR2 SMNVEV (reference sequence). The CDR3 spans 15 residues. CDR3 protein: CASSTKGLITYEQYF. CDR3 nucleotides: TGTGCCAGCAGTACGAAGGGGTTAATAACCTACGAGCAGTACTTC.

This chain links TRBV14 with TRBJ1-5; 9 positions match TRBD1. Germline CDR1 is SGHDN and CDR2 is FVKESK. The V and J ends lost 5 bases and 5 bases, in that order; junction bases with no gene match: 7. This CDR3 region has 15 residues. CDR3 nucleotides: TGTGCCAGCAGCGAACGGACAGGGGAGCATCAGCCCCAGCATTTT. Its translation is CASSERTGEHQPQHF.

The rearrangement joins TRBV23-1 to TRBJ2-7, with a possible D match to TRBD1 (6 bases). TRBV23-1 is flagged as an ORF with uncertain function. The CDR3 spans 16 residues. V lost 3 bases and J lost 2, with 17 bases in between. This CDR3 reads CASSQPGTPITYEQYF. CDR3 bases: TGCGCCAGCAGTCAGCCCGGGACACCGATTACCTACGAGCAGTACTTC.

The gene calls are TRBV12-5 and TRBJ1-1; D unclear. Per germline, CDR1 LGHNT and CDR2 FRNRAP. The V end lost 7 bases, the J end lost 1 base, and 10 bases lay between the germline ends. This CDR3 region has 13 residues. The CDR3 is CASAITRNTEAFF. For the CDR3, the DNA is TGTGCTAGTGCCATCACAAGGAACACTGAAGCTTTCTTT.

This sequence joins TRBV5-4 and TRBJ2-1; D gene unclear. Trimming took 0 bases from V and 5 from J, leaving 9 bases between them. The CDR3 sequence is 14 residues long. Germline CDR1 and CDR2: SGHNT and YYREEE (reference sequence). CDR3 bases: TGTGCCAGCAGCTTGGTTGAGGACGACAATGAGCAGTTCTTC. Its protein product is CASSLVEDDNEQFF.